The source of this TCR beta chain is a study of T cell repertoires in cytomegalovirus infection. The overall study: Both recently identified HLA-C-restricted and well-studied HLA-B-restricted CMV epitopes were used in the study. CMV infection plus the matching HLA type was flagged by public TCR beta signatures. Study results and caveats: The response measured ex vivo was dominated by TCR beta clonotypes (HLA-C-restricted and CMV-specific). There were carriers of CMV plus the relevant HLA, and cumulative public TCR beta family frequency identified them.

TCRdb passed the reads through MiXCR, listing each CDR3 protein once. The sample yields some 940,000 distinct CDR3 sequences, 30% to 40% seen once. About this clonotype: As yet, its antigen is unknown.

Unmatched junction bases numbered 7, after V lost 6 bases and J lost 6 bases. CDR3 size: 14 residues. This material consisted of cultured CD8+ T cells from PBMCs, taken from culture after CMV antigen stimulation. The V call is TRBV12-3 or TRBV12-4, the J call TRBJ2-7, with 11 positions matching TRBD1. This clonotype was sampled from a human donor in good health (CMV status not recorded). Some clones in this sample may be carry-over from other donors' samples. CDR3 amino acids: CASSTDRGPVEQYF. The DNA for the CDR3 is TGTGCCAGCAGCACGGACAGGGGGCCGGTCGAGCAGTACTTC.